This T cell receptor beta chain was captured in a study of read filtering for tumor transcriptome and immune sequencing (dated by TCRdb to 2018 to 2021). Regarding the study in general: The cohort consisted of some 17 male and over eleven female patients, with a mean age of roughly 70 years and an age range of about 40 to 85. By revised international staging, eight or nine patients were R-ISS I, some 16 were R-ISS II and about seven were R-ISS III. After DNase treatment, whole-transcriptome libraries were prepared using the TruSeq RNA Access Library Prep Kit. TCR-region mapped reads per sample ranged from about 3.5 to 10.27 million with IR-seq versus only 85 to 1273 with RNA-seq. TCR repertoires obtained by targeted immune repertoire sequencing and by bulk whole-transcriptome sequencing performed on the same bone marrow samples were compared. One of the main goals was to work out a read-filtering strategy for immune repertoire data, in particular whether clonotypes backed by only a single read should be removed.

Results the study describes overall, beyond this receptor: The correlation between IR-seq and RNA-seq shared clonotype proportions was increased by removal of single-read clonotypes. Single-read clonotypes made up 80% to 85% of clonotypes but about 3.6% of total reads in IR-seq, and 70% to 75% of clonotypes and roughly 45% of reads in RNA-seq. The sorted CD138-negative fraction was composed of a mixed bone marrow immune population rather than of purified T cells. Clonotypes were captured by IR-seq at much higher depth and more reliably than by RNA-seq, and smaller IR-seq throughput was sufficient for identification of most shared clonotypes.

Starting from 400 ng RNA, TCR libraries were constructed with the Immunoverse kit using molecular barcoded adaptors that cover the alpha/delta and beta/gamma chains. TCR library preparation used the same RNA that was used for transcriptome sequencing. Sequencing of TCR libraries was carried out on an Illumina HiSeq 4000 with 2 x 150 cycles. Turning to the authors' computational methods: Using MiXCR, which included quality filtering and error correction, TCR reads were aligned to human V, D, J and C references and then assembled into CDR3 clonotypes. The tcR package in R was used for analysis of clonotype counts and gene usage diversity. Raw mapping reads were checked after the RNA-seq reads had been mapped by STAR aligner version 2.5.3a onto the human GRCh37 genome. IR-seq fastq files were randomly downsampled with Seqtk 1.3 to test the effect of sequencing depth on detected clonotypes. TCRdb trimmed public reads at Q25 via fastp, called clones via MiXCR and kept in-frame beta chains. Entries are consolidated by CDR3 protein sequence, retaining the most common genes and DNA. None of the V and J calls come from the authors' own analysis; TCRdb made them. The sample has approximately 50,000 distinct CDR3 sequences on record, under 25% of them singletons. The ten biggest clones cover 17% of the sample.

Remarks on this clonotype: Its antigen target is currently unknown. Base qualities are not recorded, but no much larger clone differs from it by a single base.

Each patient had bone marrow sampled at the time of active disease. Isolation of bone marrow mononuclear cells was performed by Ficoll-Hypaque density gradient centrifugation. To remove myeloma plasma cells, the cells were labeled with CD138 magnetic microbeads on a MACS separator, and CD138-negative cells were then collected by negative selection. Purity of the isolated cells was checked by flow cytometry on an Attune NxT using CD138 antibodies. Total RNA was extracted with TRIzol reagent and quantified with a NanoDrop spectrophotometer. For each patient, paired RNA-seq and IR-seq were run on the CD138-negative bone marrow sample from that patient. V was cut back by 6 bases and J by 1 base, leaving a gap of 19 bases between them. Inclusive of the bounding cysteine and phenylalanine, the CDR3 is 17 residues long. The entry retains the CDR3 DNA only, 51 bases that are in frame from base 1. CDR1 and CDR2 are drawn from the germline V gene: MNHNS, SASEGT.

This TCR came from a donor aged 40 or older with multiple myeloma. The sequencing input was a population of CD138-negative cells sorted from bone marrow. This specimen's cell subset or site label, interpreted: bone marrow mononuclear cells depleted of CD138+ plasma/myeloma cells by negative magnetic selection. The rearranged segments are TRBV6-1 and TRBJ2-1; TRBD2 is a weak D gene call, 6 bases matching. The CDR3 corresponds to CASRGGAGIVSYNEQFF. The DNA sequence follows: TGTGCCAGCAGGGGAGGTGCAGGGATAGTATCCTACAATGAGCAGTTCTTC.